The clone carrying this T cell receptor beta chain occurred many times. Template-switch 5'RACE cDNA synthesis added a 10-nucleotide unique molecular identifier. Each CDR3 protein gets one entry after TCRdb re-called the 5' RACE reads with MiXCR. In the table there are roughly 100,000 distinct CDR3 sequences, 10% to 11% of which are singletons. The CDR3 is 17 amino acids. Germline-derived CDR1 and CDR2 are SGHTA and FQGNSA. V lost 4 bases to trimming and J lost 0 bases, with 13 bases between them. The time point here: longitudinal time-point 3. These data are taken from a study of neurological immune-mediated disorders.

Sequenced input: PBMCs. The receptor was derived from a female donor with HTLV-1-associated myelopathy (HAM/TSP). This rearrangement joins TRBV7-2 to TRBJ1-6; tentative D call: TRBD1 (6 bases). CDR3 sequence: CASSSHMDSSYNSPLHF. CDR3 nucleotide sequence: TGTGCCAGCAGCTCCCACATGGACAGCTCCTATAATTCACCCCTCCACTTT.